Presented here are 29 T cell receptor beta chains from one specimen sequenced in a study of cytomegalovirus exposure and HLA in healthy donors. The study ran its PCR with 60 Vbeta and 13 Jbeta primers. Clones were sequenced by immunoSEQ multiplex PCR, and TCRdb holds only the in-frame ones, with some missing. The sample has 170,000 or so clones, around 83% seen once. The sample was PBMCs. These receptor sequences come from a man aged 45-65 years in good health and CMV-seronegative.

This clone is a singleton in its sample. This chain links TRBV6-5 with TRBJ1-1; 7 nucleotides align to TRBD1. J gave up 4 bases and V 2 bases, and 4 bases lay outside the gene matches. The length of the CDR3 is 14 residues. Germline CDR1 is MNHEY and CDR2 is SVGAGI. The CDR3 reads CASSYGKGATEAFF. CDR3 nucleotides: TGTGCCAGCAGTTACGGTAAGGGGGCCACTGAAGCTTTCTTT.

This sequence joins TRBV5-1 and TRBJ2-5; tentative D call: TRBD1 (5 bases). Trimming cost V 0 bases and J 4 bases, with 16 bases left between them. Germline V CDR1 and CDR2: SGHRS, YFSETQ. The CDR3 extends over 16 amino acids. This CDR3 reads CASSLAQGGPPETQYF. CDR3 bases: TGCGCCAGCAGCTTGGCCCAGGGTGGTCCCCCAGAGACCCAGTACTTC.

The chain has TRBV19 and TRBJ1-5; TRBD1 matches 9 bases. This CDR3 is built from 15 residues. The V segment lost 3 bases and the J segment 7 bases; nucleotides outside the gene matches: 7. Germline V gene data show CDR1 as LNHDA and CDR2 as SQIVND (reference sequence). The CDR3 sequence: CASSIFAGTGQPQHF. The CDR3 nucleotides read TGTGCCAGTAGTATTTTCGCGGGGACAGGGCAGCCCCAGCATTTT. The full variable domain, in which reference TRBV19 and TRBJ1-5 provide the parts outside the CDR3, is DGGITQSPKYLFRKEGQNVTLSCEQNLNHDAMYWYRQDPGQGLRLIYYSQIVNDFQKGDIAEGYSVSREKKESFPLTVTSAQKNPTAFYLCASSIFAGTGQPQHFGDGTRLSIL.

The gene calls are TRBV19 and TRBJ1-6; D might be TRBD1 (5 bases). V shed 5 bases and J shed 0 bases, with 8 bases lying between them. CDR1 and CDR2 from the germline V gene are LNHDA and SQIVND (reference sequence). The CDR3 sequence is 15 residues long. CDR3 DNA: TGTGCCAGTAGTGGGGGGACCTCCTATAATTCACCCCTCCACTTT. Translated: CASSGGTSYNSPLHF.

V gene TRBV10-3 combines with J gene TRBJ1-5; perhaps TRBD1 as D (6 bases). Trimming cost V 10 bases and J 0 bases, with 16 bases left between them. There are 15 residues in the CDR3. CDR1 and CDR2 (germline): ENHRY, SYGVKD. The CDR3 reads CATRRGGDSNQPQHF. The CDR3 bases are TGTGCCACCAGAAGGGGGGGAGATAGCAATCAGCCCCAGCATTTT.

CDR3 coding DNA: TGCGCCAGCAGCTTCGGTTTACAGGGGGACGAGCAGTACTTC. Its protein is CASSFGLQGDEQYF. The chain combines TRBV5-1 with TRBJ2-7; 8 nucleotides line up with TRBD1. CDR3 length equals 14 residues. V dropped 2 bases and J dropped 5; count of bases not matched to a gene: 6. Germline values: CDR1 SGHRS, CDR2 YFSETQ. Looking up the rest from reference TRBV5-1 and TRBJ2-7 gives the full variable domain: KAGVTQTPRYLIKTRGQQVTLSCSPISGHRSVSWYQQTPGQGLQFLFEYFSETQRNKGNFPGRFSGRQFSNSRSEMNVSTLELGDSALYLCASSFGLQGDEQYFGPGTRLTVT.

V is TRBV6-1 and J is TRBJ2-1; D gene unclear. The V gene's germline CDR1 is MNHNS and CDR2 SASEGT. The CDR3 extends over 14 amino acids. Trimming pared 2 bases from V and 4 bases from J, leaving 9 bases between. Here the CDR3 reads CASSEKTPYNEQFF. CDR3 DNA: TGTGCCAGCAGTGAAAAAACTCCTTACAATGAGCAGTTCTTC.

This clone was detected only a few times. V is TRBV7-2 and J is TRBJ2-7, with TRBD1 matching 9 bases. This CDR3 contains 14 residues. From germline, CDR1 is SGHTA and CDR2 FQGNSA. V lost 5 bases to trimming and J lost 2 bases; unmatched junction nucleotides: 4. The CDR3 sequence: CASSHRTGAYEQYF. For the CDR3, the DNA is TGTGCCAGCAGCCACCGGACAGGGGCCTACGAGCAGTACTTC. The entire variable domain, with the rest obtained from reference TRBV7-2 and TRBJ2-7, is as follows: GAGVSQSPSNKVTEKGKDVELRCDPISGHTALYWYRQSLGQGLEFLIYFQGNSAPDKSGLPSDRFSAERTGGSVSTLTIQRTQQEDSAVYLCASSHRTGAYEQYFGPGTRLTVT.

V is TRBV28 and J is TRBJ2-1, with 8 nucleotides matching TRBD2. The germline CDR1 and CDR2 sequences are MDHEN and SYDVKM. This CDR3 is 15 amino acids long. V was pared by 5 bases and J by 3 bases, with 6 bases of the junction left unmatched. The CDR3 is CASSLGAGVYNEQFF. The CDR3 region has the DNA TGTGCCAGCAGTCTGGGAGCGGGAGTCTACAATGAGCAGTTCTTC.

V usage is TRBV20-1 and J usage is TRBJ2-7; no firm D call. The CDR3 is 11 amino acids. CDR1 is DFQATT, CDR2 SNEGSKA, per germline (reference sequence). Trimming took off 3 bases at V and 3 bases at J, with 6 bases between the two ends. This CDR3 reads CSARRLYEQYF. For the CDR3, the DNA is TGCAGTGCTAGGAGGCTCTACGAGCAGTACTTC.

This sequence joins TRBV7-2 and TRBJ2-1, with 8 nucleotides matching TRBD2. The V gene end was trimmed by 7 bases and the J gene end by 10 bases; junction bases not matched to a gene: 12. CDR1 and CDR2 (germline): SGHTA, FQGNSA. The CDR3 loop spans 14 amino acids. CDR3 amino acids: CASTQGTRVWEQFF. As DNA, the CDR3 is TGTGCCAGCACCCAAGGGACTAGGGTTTGGGAGCAGTTCTTC.

This clone was seen a few times. This chain uses TRBV19 with TRBJ1-2; 11 nucleotides agree with TRBD1. The germline V gene encodes CDR1 LNHDA and CDR2 SQIVND (reference sequence). V lost 3 bases, J lost 8 bases, and 5 bases stayed unmatched. The CDR3 totals 14 residues. This chain's CDR3 is CASSMGQGGAGYTF. CDR3 DNA sequence: TGTGCCAGTAGTATGGGACAGGGGGGCGCGGGCTACACCTTC.

This rearrangement joins TRBV7-3 to TRBJ1-6; D is unclear. The V and J ends lost 1 base and 7 bases respectively, with 11 bases between them. The CDR3 is 15 residues long. Germline V gene sequence: CDR1 SGHTA, CDR2 FQGTGA. CDR3 sequence: CASSLMAGDNSPLHF. For the CDR3, the DNA is TGTGCCAGCAGCTTAATGGCAGGCGACAATTCACCCCTCCACTTT.

This chain joins TRBV9 and TRBJ1-1; TRBD1 might be the D (6 bases). The V end lost 0 bases, the J end lost 3 bases, and 9 bases lay between the germline ends. The CDR3 is made up of 14 amino acids. Germline loops: CDR1 SGDLS, CDR2 YYNGEE. The CDR3 region has the DNA TGTGCCAGCAGCGTAGATCCAGGGGACACTGAAGCTTTCTTT. Protein sequence: CASSVDPGDTEAFF.

The chain recombines TRBV7-2 with TRBJ2-1; D might be TRBD1 (7 bases). This CDR3 region has 15 residues. The V gene lost 0 bases and the J gene lost 4 bases, with 10 bases spanning the gap. CDR1 and CDR2 (germline): SGHTA, FQGNSA. CDR3 loop: CASSLARGAYNEQFF. DNA of the CDR3: TGTGCCAGCAGCTTAGCCAGGGGGGCTTACAATGAGCAGTTCTTC.

This chain uses TRBV7-3 with TRBJ2-2; perhaps TRBD2 as D (6 bases). V lost 6 bases and J lost 2, with 19 bases in between. CDR1 is SGHTA and CDR2 is FQGTGA in the germline V gene. There are 17 residues in the CDR3. The CDR3 loop reads CASSLAGGSYNTGELFF. Written as DNA, the CDR3 is TGTGCCAGCAGTTTGGCCGGAGGGTCGTACAACACCGGGGAGCTGTTTTTT.

This chain joins TRBV7-8 and TRBJ2-7; weak D call: TRBD1 (7 bases). Germline V gives CDR1 SGHVS, CDR2 FQNEAQ. V was trimmed by 1 base and J by 7 bases, leaving 14 bases between them. The CDR3 consists of 14 residues. This CDR3 is CASSLGQGGREQYF. DNA for the CDR3: TGTGCCAGCAGCTTAGGACAGGGTGGGAGGGAGCAGTACTTC.

CDR3 residues: CASRPTRTGGEQYF. Here the CDR3 DNA reads TGTGCCAGTAGACCTACTAGGACAGGGGGCGAGCAGTACTTC. The chain employs TRBV19 and TRBJ2-7; 10 nucleotides agree with TRBD1. This CDR3 is 14 amino acids long. Trimming removed 6 bases from V and 6 bases from J; junction bases left unmatched: 8. Germline loops: CDR1 LNHDA, CDR2 SQIVND (reference sequence).

The chain joins TRBV9 to TRBJ1-2; possibly TRBD1 for D (5 bases). Germline V gives CDR1 SGDLS, CDR2 YYNGEE. This CDR3 is 15 amino acids long. V was clipped by 0 bases and J by 4 bases, with 13 bases between them. The CDR3 here is CASSVDTGAPYGYTF. DNA of the CDR3: TGTGCCAGCAGCGTAGATACAGGAGCGCCCTATGGCTACACCTTC.

The chain carries TRBV7-8 and TRBJ2-3; 9 bases are shared with TRBD2. The trim removed 5 bases at V and 5 bases at J, leaving 11 bases unmatched. Looked up from germline, CDR1 is SGHVS and CDR2 is FQNEAQ. The length of the CDR3 is 16 residues. The CDR3 DNA is TGTGCCAGCAGCCGAAGCTCTAGCGGGGCCGAAGATACGCAGTATTTT. It is translated as CASSRSSSGAEDTQYF.

This chain uses TRBV27 with TRBJ2-2; 9 bases map to TRBD1. V shed 2 bases, J shed 2 bases, and the junction held 3 bases outside the gene matches. This CDR3 region has 16 residues. Per germline, CDR1 MNHEY and CDR2 SMNVEV (reference sequence). The CDR3 nucleotides are TGTGCCAGCAGTTTAAACAGGGGGCGTAACACCGGGGAGCTGTTTTTT. This sequence encodes CASSLNRGRNTGELFF.

V gene TRBV6-1 combines with J gene TRBJ2-2, with 10 positions matching TRBD1. Germline V CDR1 and CDR2: MNHNS, SASEGT. The length of the CDR3 is 15 residues. V dropped 11 bases and J dropped 7; count of bases not matched to a gene: 13. CDR3 region: CAARKGTGEIGELFF. CDR3 sequence (DNA): TGTGCCGCTCGTAAGGGGACAGGGGAGATCGGGGAGCTGTTTTTT.

The rearrangement links TRBV13 to TRBJ2-2, with a tentative D call TRBD2 (6 bases). The V and J ends lost 8 bases and 4 bases respectively, with 8 bases between them. CDR1 PRHDT and CDR2 FYEKMQ come from the germline V gene (reference sequence). CDR3 length: 12 amino acids. The CDR3 DNA reads as TGTGCCAGCGGAGGGATCACCGGGGAGCTGTTTTTT. It specifies CASGGITGELFF. Based on the CDR3 plus reference TRBV13 and TRBJ2-2, the full variable domain is AAGVIQSPRHLIKEKRETATLKCYPIPRHDTVYWYQQGPGQDPQFLISFYEKMQSDKGSIPDRFSAQQFSDYHSELNMSSLELGDSALYFCASGGITGELFFGEGSRLTVL.

Concerning this clone itself: One end of the junction varies from germline; a read error may be responsible. The V and J genes are TRBV7-9 and TRBJ2-5; D may be TRBD2 (6 bases). Germline CDR1 is SEHNR and CDR2 is FQNEAQ (reference sequence). The CDR3 is 13 amino acids. CDR3 coding DNA: TGTTCCAGCAGCTCGACTAGAGCCGAGACCCAGTACTTC. Translation gives CSSSSTRAETQYF.

As to this clone: An end of the junction differs from the germline gene, which may be a read error. The CDR3 nucleotides read TGTTCCAGCAGCTTGGGACAGAGTAATCAGCCCCAGCATTTT. As protein: CSSSLGQSNQPQHF. The J gene is TRBJ1-5, the V gene TRBV7-9; 7 bases match TRBD1. The CDR3 is made up of 14 amino acids. Germline CDR1 and CDR2: SEHNR and FQNEAQ (reference sequence).

This clone occurred a few times. The chain employs TRBV6-1 and TRBJ1-5; 8 nucleotides align to TRBD1. V shed 4 bases and J 0 bases; nucleotides not matched to a gene: 5. The V gene's germline CDR1 is MNHNS and CDR2 SASEGT. The CDR3 runs 16 residues. The DNA of the CDR3 is TGTGCCAGCAGTGGACAGGGGATCCATAGCAATCAGCCCCAGCATTTT. This codes for CASSGQGIHSNQPQHF.

The V gene is TRBV19, the J gene TRBJ1-2, with TRBD1 matching 9 bases. Germline V CDR1 and CDR2: LNHDA, SQIVND (reference sequence). The CDR3 has 13 residues. V shed 7 bases and J 11 bases; nucleotides not matched to a gene: 11. The CDR3 nucleotides are TGTGCCAGTAACGACCGTGGACAGGGGCAATACACCTTC. Amino acids: CASNDRGQGQYTF.

The chain has TRBV4-1 and TRBJ2-5, with TRBD1 as a possible D gene (5 bases). V gave up 0 bases and J gave up 6 bases, with 14 bases separating them. Germline CDR1 MGHRA, CDR2 YSYEKL. The CDR3 runs 15 residues. CDR3 amino acids: CASSQDEQGWKTQYF. CDR3 sequence (DNA): TGCGCCAGCAGCCAAGATGAGCAGGGTTGGAAGACCCAGTACTTC.

This chain joins TRBV28 and TRBJ1-1; 9 nucleotides match TRBD1. Losses at the gene ends were 6 bases for V and 4 bases for J; bases not matched to a gene: 12. Germline V CDR1 and CDR2: MDHEN, SYDVKM. This CDR3 has 16 amino acids. The CDR3 sequence: CASRPWGTGFSTEAFF. The DNA of the CDR3 is TGTGCCAGCAGACCTTGGGGGACAGGGTTTTCCACTGAAGCTTTCTTT.